These 9 T cell receptor beta chains share one sample of origin, sequenced in a study of T cell repertoires in cytomegalovirus infection (dated by TCRdb to about 2019). Sequencing took place on an Illumina HiSeq 1500. Using fastp trimming at Q25 and MiXCR clonotype assembly, TCRdb reanalyzed the public sequencing data and kept in-frame beta chains. CDR3 protein sequences are deduplicated, and each keeps its most common genes and DNA. The sample table contains some 400,000 distinct CDR3 sequences; only one count was recorded for approximately 31% of them. In total, the top ten clones hold around 13% of the sample. Sequencing was done on a sample of PBMCs. These receptors were collected from a human donor in good health (CMV status not recorded). Some clones in this sample may be carry-over from other donors' samples.

This clonotype was detected once. The chain employs TRBV5-1 and TRBJ2-7, with D perhaps TRBD1 (6 bases). The CDR3 has 15 amino acids. Germline CDR1 and CDR2: SGHRS and YFSETQ. V was pared by 0 bases and J by 2 bases, with 12 bases between. CDR3 sequence reads: CASSLEQGATYEQYF. Here the CDR3 DNA reads TGCGCCAGCAGCTTGGAACAGGGCGCTACCTACGAGCAGTACTTC.

The chain combines TRBV24-1 with TRBJ1-5, with a tentative D call TRBD1 (6 bases). Trimming stripped 3 bases from V and 3 bases from J, with 11 bases between. The CDR3 totals 15 residues. The V gene's germline CDR1 is KGHDR and CDR2 SFDVKD. The CDR3 region is CATSDAGDSNQPQHF. CDR3 bases: TGTGCCACCAGTGATGCAGGGGACTCCAATCAGCCCCAGCATTTT.

A word on this clonotype: In this CDR3 the conserved last residue, phenylalanine or tryptophan, is missing, so a read error is likely. This chain links TRBV12-3 or TRBV12-4 with TRBJ1-5; TRBD1 agrees at 9 bases. This CDR3 spans 15 amino acids. Trimming removed 3 bases from V and 5 bases from J; junction bases left unmatched: 5. CDR3 DNA sequence: TGTGCCAGCAGTTTGGCCGGGACAGGGCATCAGCCCCAGCATTTG. It specifies CASSLAGTGHQPQHL.

Worth noting for this clonotype: One end of the junction does not line up with germline, which may come from a read error. The chain uses TRBV6-1 and TRBJ2-5; D might be TRBD1 (5 bases). CDR1 and CDR2 from the germline V gene are MNHNS and SASEGT. There are 13 residues in the CDR3. The chain's CDR3 is CANSYQGWETQYF. The DNA of the CDR3 is TGTGCCAACAGTTATCAGGGCTGGGAGACCCAGTACTTC.

This clonotype was found a few times. The V gene is TRBV29-1, the J gene TRBJ2-3, with D maybe TRBD2 (6 bases). This CDR3 spans 12 amino acids. Trimming removed 7 bases at V and 4 bases at J, with 12 bases between. CDR1 is SQVTM, CDR2 ANQGSEA, per germline. The CDR3 spells CSAAEGPDTQYF. The DNA for the CDR3 is TGCAGCGCCGCGGAGGGCCCAGATACGCAGTATTTT.

The chain employs TRBV19 and TRBJ2-1, with no clear D. V was trimmed by 3 bases and J by 15 bases, leaving 15 bases between them. The CDR3 sequence is 12 residues long. Germline V gene data show CDR1 as LNHDA and CDR2 as SQIVND (reference sequence). The chain's CDR3 is CASSIGTHAPFF. The CDR3 DNA reads as TGTGCCAGTAGTATCGGTACCCATGCCCCGTTCTTC.

This chain connects TRBV7-6 to TRBJ2-7; TRBD2 agrees at 11 bases. The CDR3 covers 16 residues. CDR1 SGHVS and CDR2 FNYEAQ come from the germline V gene. The ends lost 1 base at V and 5 bases at J; junction bases unmatched: 7. Here the CDR3 reads CASSLEIAGGPDEQYF. Written as DNA, the CDR3 is TGTGCCAGCAGCTTAGAAATAGCGGGGGGGCCCGACGAGCAGTACTTC.

This clonotype has just a few counts. V and J are TRBV12-3 or TRBV12-4 and TRBJ1-1, with 8 bases fitting TRBD1. With V trimmed by 6 bases and J by 5 bases, 5 bases remained unmatched. This CDR3 has 13 residues. The DNA for the CDR3 is TGTGCCAGCAGGCAGGGGGCGGGTACTGAAGCTTTCTTT. Its translation is CASRQGAGTEAFF.

As concerns this clonotype: Compared with germline, one end of the junction differs, possibly owing to a read error. The rearrangement links TRBV12-3 or TRBV12-4 to TRBJ1-6; D ambiguous. CDR3 length equals 17 residues. The chain's CDR3 is CAIQRVQTSSYNSPLPF. The DNA of the CDR3 is TGTGCCATCCAACGGGTCCAGACGAGCTCCTATAATTCACCCCTCCCCTTT.